This T cell receptor beta chain was captured by sequencing in a study of T cells and Merkel cell carcinoma outcomes. Study-level results: Reportedly, T-cell repertoire with density predicts Merkel cell carcinoma outcomes.

The CDR3 is made up of 13 amino acids. Germline V gene sequence: CDR1 SGHNT, CDR2 YYREEE (reference sequence). The V end lost 0 bases, the J end lost 2 bases, and 5 bases lay between the germline ends. A remark on this clone: Its antigen remains unknown.

Sequencing was performed with immunoSEQ multiplex PCR; in TCRdb, only in-frame clones are kept and a portion is missing. The profile covers about 3,000 clones, with 60% to 80% appearing a single time and 16% taken by the ten largest. The rearrangement uses TRBV5-4 and TRBJ2-5; D is ambiguous. Sequencing used tumor tissue from Merkel cell carcinoma. The TCR originated in a human donor with Merkel cell carcinoma. The CDR3 DNA is TGTGCCAGCAGCTTGGGTGCTCAAGAGACCCAGTACTTC. Amino acid sequence: CASSLGAQETQYF.